The clone carrying this T cell receptor (beta chain) was picked up a small number of times. This sample is drawn from a study of blood T cell repertoires in COVID-19. Overall study: Specimens from acute and convalescent COVID-19 originated in the United States, Italy and Spain.

The germline gives CDR1 KGHDR, CDR2 SFDVKD. This CDR3 contains 15 residues. V lost 6 bases and J lost 4; bases outside the gene matches: 8. Original processing notes: Reference gene primer amplification gave nucleated cell count estimates. TCRdb keeps only in-frame clones here, not all; method: immunoSEQ multiplex PCR. V, J and clone size are those of that table, while D and trimming were read from the DNA. The sample carries 200,000 to 250,000 clones, approximately 86% recorded once. Recruitment covered roughly 22 US areas and drew participants whose ages spanned about 18 to 89 years. People in the exposed group encountered a COVID-19 case within 2 weeks before entering the study.

V is TRBV24-1 and J is TRBJ2-3; TRBD2 matches 8 bases. This TCR derives from a woman aged 25-40 years who had been exposed to COVID-19. The sequencing input was PBMCs or T cells enriched from blood (not recorded which). The CDR3: CATSSPTGGADTQYF. In DNA form, the CDR3 reads TGTGCCACCAGTAGCCCGACCGGGGGGGCAGATACGCAGTATTTT.